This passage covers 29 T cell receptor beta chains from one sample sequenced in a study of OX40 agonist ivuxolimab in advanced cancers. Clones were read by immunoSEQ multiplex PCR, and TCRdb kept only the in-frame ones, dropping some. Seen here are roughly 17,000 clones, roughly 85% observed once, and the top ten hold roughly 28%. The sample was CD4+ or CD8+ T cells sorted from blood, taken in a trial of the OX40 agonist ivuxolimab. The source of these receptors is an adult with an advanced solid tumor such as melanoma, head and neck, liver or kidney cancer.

Here the CDR3 reads CASSALWGSEQYF. The CDR3 DNA sequence: TGTGCCAGCAGCGCTCTCTGGGGATCCGAGCAGTACTTC. The J gene is TRBJ2-7, the V gene TRBV7-9; D not resolved. The CDR3 has 13 amino acids. V was trimmed by 5 bases and J by 6 bases, leaving 14 bases between them. Germline lookup yields CDR1 SEHNR and CDR2 FQNEAQ (reference sequence).

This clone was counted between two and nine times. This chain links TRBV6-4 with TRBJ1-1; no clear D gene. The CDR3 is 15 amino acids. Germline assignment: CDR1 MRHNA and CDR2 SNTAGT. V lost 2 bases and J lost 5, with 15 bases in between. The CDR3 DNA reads TGTGCCAGCAGTGACGAGGCCTTTGGAGGGACTGAAGCTTTCTTT. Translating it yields CASSDEAFGGTEAFF.

CDR3 residues: CASSLWPENTGELFF. The CDR3, as DNA: TGCGCCAGCAGCTTGTGGCCAGAGAACACCGGGGAGCTGTTTTTT. The V and J genes are TRBV5-1 and TRBJ2-2, with D uncertain. CDR1 is SGHRS and CDR2 is YFSETQ in the germline V gene. The CDR3 spans 15 residues. V was shortened by 1 base and J by 1 base, with 8 bases between the two germline ends.

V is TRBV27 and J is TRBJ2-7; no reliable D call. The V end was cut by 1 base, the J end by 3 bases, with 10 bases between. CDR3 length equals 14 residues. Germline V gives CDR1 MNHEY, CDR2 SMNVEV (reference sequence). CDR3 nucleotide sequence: TGTGCCAGCAGTTTATTAGCCTCTGGCTACGAGCAGTACTTC. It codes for CASSLLASGYEQYF.

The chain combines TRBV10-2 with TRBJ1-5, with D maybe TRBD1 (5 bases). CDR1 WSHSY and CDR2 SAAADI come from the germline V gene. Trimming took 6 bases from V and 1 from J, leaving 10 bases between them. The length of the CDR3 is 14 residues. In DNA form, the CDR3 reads TGCGCCAGCAGCGATCAGGGAAGCAATCAGCCCCAGCATTTT. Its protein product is CASSDQGSNQPQHF.

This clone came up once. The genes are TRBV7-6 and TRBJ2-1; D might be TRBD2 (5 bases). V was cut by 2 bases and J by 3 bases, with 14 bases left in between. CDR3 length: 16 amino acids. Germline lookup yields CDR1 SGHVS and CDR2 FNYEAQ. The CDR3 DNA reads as TGTGCCAGCAGCTTATTGGGAGCGACCTTCTACAATGAGCAGTTCTTC. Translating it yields CASSLLGATFYNEQFF.

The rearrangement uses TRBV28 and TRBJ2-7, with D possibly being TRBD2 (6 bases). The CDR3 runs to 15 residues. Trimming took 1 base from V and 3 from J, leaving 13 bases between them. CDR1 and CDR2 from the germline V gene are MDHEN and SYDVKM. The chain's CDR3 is CASSLSYQGGYEQYF. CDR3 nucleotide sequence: TGTGCCAGCAGTTTATCCTACCAGGGAGGCTACGAGCAGTACTTC.

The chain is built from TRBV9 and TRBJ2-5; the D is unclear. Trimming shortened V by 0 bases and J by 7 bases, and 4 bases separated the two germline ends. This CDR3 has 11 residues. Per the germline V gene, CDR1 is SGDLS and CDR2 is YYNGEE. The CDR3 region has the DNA TGTGCCAGCAGCGTAGATCTGACCCAGTACTTC. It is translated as CASSVDLTQYF.

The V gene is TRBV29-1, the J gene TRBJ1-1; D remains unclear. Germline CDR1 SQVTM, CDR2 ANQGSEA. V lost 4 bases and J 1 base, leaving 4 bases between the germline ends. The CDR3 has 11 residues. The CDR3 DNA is TGCAGCGTTGGGAGGAACACTGAAGCTTTCTTT. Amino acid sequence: CSVGRNTEAFF.

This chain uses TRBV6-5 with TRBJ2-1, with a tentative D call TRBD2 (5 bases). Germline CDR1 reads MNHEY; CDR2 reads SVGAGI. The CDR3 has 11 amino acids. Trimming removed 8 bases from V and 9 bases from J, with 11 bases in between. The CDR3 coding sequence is TGTGCCAGCGAGGGTGAGCGTGAGCAGTTCTTC. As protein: CASEGEREQFF.

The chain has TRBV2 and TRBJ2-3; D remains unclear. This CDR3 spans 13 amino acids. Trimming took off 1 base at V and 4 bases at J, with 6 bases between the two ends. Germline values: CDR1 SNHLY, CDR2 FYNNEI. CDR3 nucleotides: TGTGCCAGCAGTGAAGGTCGACCAGATACGCAGTATTTT. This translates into CASSEGRPDTQYF. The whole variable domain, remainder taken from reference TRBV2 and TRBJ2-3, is EPEVTQTPSHQVTQMGQEVILRCVPISNHLYFYWYRQILGQKVEFLVSFYNNEISEKSEIFDDQFSVERPDGSNFTLKIRSTKLEDSAMYFCASSEGRPDTQYFGPGTRLTVL.

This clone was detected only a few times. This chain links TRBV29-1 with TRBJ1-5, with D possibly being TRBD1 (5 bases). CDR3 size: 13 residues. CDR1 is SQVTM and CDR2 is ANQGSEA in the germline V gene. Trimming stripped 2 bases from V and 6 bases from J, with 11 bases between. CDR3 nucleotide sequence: TGCAGCGTTGAACGTGGGGCGGGTCAGCCCCAGCATTTT. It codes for CSVERGAGQPQHF. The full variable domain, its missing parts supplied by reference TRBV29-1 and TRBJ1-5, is SAVISQKPSRDICQRGTSLTIQCQVDSQVTMMFWYRQQPGQSLTLIATANQGSEATYESGFVIDKFPISRPNLTFSTLTVSNMSPEDSSIYLCSVERGAGQPQHFGDGTRLSIL.

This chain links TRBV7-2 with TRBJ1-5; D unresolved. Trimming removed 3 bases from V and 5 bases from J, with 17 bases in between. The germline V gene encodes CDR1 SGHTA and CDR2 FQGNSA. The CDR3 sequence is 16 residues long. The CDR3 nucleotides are TGTGCCAGCAGCTTCGAGGTTGGAATATCTCATCAGCCCCAGCATTTT. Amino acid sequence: CASSFEVGISHQPQHF.

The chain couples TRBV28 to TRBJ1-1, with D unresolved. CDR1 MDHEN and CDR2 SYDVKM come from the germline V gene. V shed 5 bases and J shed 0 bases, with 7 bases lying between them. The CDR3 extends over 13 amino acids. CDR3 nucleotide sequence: TGTGCCAGCAGTGGACTTTTGAACACTGAAGCTTTCTTT. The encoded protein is CASSGLLNTEAFF.

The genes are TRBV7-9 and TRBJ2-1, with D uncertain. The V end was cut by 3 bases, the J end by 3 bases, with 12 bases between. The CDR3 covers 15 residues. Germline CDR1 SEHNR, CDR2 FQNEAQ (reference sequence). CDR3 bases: TGTGCCAGCAGCTTCTACGGGCCCCTCTACAATGAGCAGTTCTTC. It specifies CASSFYGPLYNEQFF.

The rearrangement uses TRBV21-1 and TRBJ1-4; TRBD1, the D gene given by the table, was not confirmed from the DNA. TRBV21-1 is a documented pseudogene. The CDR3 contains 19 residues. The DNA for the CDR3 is TGTGCCAGCAGCAAACGTCTGTATTTGGGGCCAGGTCCATGGGAAAAACTGTTTTTT. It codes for CASSKRLYLGPGPWEKLFF.

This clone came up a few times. The CDR3 DNA reads TGCGCCAGCAGCCAAGAGGGACACTATAGCAATCAGCCCCAGCATTTT. Translating it yields CASSQEGHYSNQPQHF. The gene calls are TRBV4-3 and TRBJ1-5; a weak D match, TRBD1 (6 bases). Trimming removed 0 bases from V and 0 bases from J, with 9 bases in between. The CDR3 covers 16 residues. Germline CDR1 is LGHNA and CDR2 is YSLEER.

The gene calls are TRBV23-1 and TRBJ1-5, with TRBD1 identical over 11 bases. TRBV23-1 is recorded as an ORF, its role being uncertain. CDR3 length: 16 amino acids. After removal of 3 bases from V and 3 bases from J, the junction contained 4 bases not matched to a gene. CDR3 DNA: TGCGCCAGCAGTCACATGGGACAGGGGGTCAATCAGCCCCAGCATTTT. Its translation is CASSHMGQGVNQPQHF.

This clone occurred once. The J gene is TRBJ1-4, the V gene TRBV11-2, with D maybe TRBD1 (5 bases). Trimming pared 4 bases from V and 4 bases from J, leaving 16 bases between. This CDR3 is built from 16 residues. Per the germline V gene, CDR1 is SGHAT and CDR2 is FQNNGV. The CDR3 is CASSYPSGRLNEKLFF. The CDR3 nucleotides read TGTGCCAGCAGCTACCCCTCGGGACGCCTTAATGAAAAACTGTTTTTT. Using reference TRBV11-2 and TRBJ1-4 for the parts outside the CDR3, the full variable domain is EAGVAQSPRYKIIEKRQSVAFWCNPISGHATLYWYQQILGQGPKLLIQFQNNGVVDDSQLPKDRFSAERLKGVDSTLKIQPAKLEDSAVYLCASSYPSGRLNEKLFFGSGTQLSVL.

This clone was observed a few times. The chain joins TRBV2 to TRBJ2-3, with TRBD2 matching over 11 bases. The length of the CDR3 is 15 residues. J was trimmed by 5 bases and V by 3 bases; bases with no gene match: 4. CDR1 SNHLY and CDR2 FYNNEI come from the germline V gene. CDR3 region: CASSEGGLAGDTQYF. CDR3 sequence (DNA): TGTGCCAGCAGTGAGGGAGGACTAGCGGGAGATACGCAGTATTTT.

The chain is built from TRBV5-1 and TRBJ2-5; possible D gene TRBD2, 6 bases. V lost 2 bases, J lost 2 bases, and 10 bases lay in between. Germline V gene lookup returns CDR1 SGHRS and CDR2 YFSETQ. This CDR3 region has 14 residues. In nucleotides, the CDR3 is TGCGCCAGCAGCTTAGGGCGGGAACAAGAGACCCAGTACTTC. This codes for CASSLGREQETQYF.

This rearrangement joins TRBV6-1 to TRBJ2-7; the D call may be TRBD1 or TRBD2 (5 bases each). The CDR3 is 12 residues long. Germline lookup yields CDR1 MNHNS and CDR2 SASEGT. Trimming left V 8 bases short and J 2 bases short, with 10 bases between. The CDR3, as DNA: TGTGCCAGCTTGGGACCGGCCTACGAGCAGTACTTC. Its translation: CASLGPAYEQYF.

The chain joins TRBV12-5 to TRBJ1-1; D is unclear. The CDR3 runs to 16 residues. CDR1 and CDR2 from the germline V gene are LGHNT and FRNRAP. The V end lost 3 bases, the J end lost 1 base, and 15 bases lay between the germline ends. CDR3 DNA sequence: TGTGCTAGTGGTTTAAGGCGCCCCATACCGAACACTGAAGCTTTCTTT. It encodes CASGLRRPIPNTEAFF.

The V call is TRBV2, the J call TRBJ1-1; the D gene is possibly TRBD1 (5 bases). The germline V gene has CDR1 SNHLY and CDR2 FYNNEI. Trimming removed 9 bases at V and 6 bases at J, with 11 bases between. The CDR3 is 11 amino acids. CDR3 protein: CARRAGAEAFF. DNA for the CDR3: TGTGCCAGACGTGCGGGGGCTGAAGCTTTCTTT.

The CDR3 bases are TGTGCCAGCAGCCAAGCCCCGGGACAGAGCTCCTACGAGCAGTACTTC. This sequence encodes CASSQAPGQSSYEQYF. The V gene is TRBV14, the J gene TRBJ2-7; 7 positions agree with TRBD1. CDR1 is SGHDN and CDR2 is FVKESK in the germline V gene. Losses at the gene ends were 1 base for V and 0 bases for J; bases not matched to a gene: 6. This CDR3 spans 16 amino acids.

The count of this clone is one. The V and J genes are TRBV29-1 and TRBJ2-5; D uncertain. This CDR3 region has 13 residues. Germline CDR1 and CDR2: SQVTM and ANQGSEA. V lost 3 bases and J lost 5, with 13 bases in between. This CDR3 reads CSVDIRVGETQYF. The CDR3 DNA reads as TGCAGCGTTGATATAAGAGTGGGGGAGACCCAGTACTTC. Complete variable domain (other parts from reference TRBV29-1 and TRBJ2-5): SAVISQKPSRDICQRGTSLTIQCQVDSQVTMMFWYRQQPGQSLTLIATANQGSEATYESGFVIDKFPISRPNLTFSTLTVSNMSPEDSSIYLCSVDIRVGETQYFGPGTRLLVL.

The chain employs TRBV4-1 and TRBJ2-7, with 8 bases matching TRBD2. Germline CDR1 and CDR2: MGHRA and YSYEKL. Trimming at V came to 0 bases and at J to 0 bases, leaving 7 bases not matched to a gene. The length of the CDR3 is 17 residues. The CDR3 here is CASSQEVLAEISYEQYF. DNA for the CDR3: TGCGCCAGCAGCCAAGAGGTACTAGCGGAAATCTCCTACGAGCAGTACTTC.

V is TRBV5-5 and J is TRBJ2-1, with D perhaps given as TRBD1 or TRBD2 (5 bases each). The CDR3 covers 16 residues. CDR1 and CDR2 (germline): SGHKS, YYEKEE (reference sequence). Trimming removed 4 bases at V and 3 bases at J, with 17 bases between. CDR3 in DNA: TGTGCCAGCAGCGGGTATGGGACGGAGAACTACAATGAGCAGTTCTTC. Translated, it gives CASSGYGTENYNEQFF. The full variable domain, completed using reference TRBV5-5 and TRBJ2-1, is DAGVTQSPTHLIKTRGQQVTLRCSPISGHKSVSWYQQVLGQGPQFIFQYYEKEERGRGNFPDRFSARQFPNYSSELNVNALLLGDSALYLCASSGYGTENYNEQFFGPGTRLTVL.

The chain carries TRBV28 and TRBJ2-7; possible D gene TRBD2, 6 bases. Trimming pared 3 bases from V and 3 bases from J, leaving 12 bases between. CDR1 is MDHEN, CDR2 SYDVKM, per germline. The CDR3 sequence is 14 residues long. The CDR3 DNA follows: TGTGCCAGCAGTTTTACGGGACTCAACTACGAGCAGTACTTC. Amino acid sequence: CASSFTGLNYEQYF.